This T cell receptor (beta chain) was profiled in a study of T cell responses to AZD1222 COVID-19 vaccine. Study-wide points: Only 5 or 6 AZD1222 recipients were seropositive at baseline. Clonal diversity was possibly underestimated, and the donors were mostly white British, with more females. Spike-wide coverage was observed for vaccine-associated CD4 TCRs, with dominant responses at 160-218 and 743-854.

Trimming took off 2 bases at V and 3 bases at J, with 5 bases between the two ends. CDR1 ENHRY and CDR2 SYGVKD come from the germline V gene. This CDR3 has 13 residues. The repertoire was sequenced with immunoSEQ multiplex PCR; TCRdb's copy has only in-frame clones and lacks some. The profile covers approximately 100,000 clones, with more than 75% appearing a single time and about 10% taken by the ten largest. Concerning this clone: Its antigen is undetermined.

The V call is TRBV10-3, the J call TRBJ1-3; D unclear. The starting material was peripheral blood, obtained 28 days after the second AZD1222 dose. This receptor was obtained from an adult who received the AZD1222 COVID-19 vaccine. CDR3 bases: TGTGCCATCAGTGAGGGTGTTGGAAACACCATATATTTT. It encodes CAISEGVGNTIYF.